Listed below are T cell receptor beta chains from one sample, sequenced in a study of neurological immune-mediated disorders. MiXCR was run by TCRdb on the 5' RACE reads, yielding one entry per CDR3 protein. The sample lists 50,000 or so distinct CDR3 sequences, around 4% seen once, with approximately 1.5% in the top ten. Sequencing input: PBMCs. These receptors originate from a man aged 25 to 40 with multiple sclerosis. Both conserved end residues are part of each CDR3. The D gene is left open where the match is weak. Only part of the rows carry a size: once, few, many, or a class if the clone is expanded.

J,V,D,size,DNA,CDR3
TRBJ2-3,TRBV29-1,TRBD2,many,TGCAGCGTTGGGGGGGCTAGCGGGAATCCCGTCACAGATACGCAGTATTTT,CSVGGASGNPVTDTQYF
TRBJ2-5,TRBV5-4,TRBD2,many,TGTGCCAGCAGCCCGGGAGGTACTGAGACCCAGTACTTC,CASSPGGTETQYF
TRBJ2-7,TRBV15,TRBD2,many,TGTGCCACCAGACGGGGACTAGCTCCGTTTGATGAGCAGTACTTC,CATRRGLAPFDEQYF
TRBJ1-1,TRBV5-1,-,many,TGCGCCAGCAGCTTGGCCGGACAGATCCAAGCTTTCTTT,CASSLAGQIQAFF
TRBJ1-5,TRBV10-3,TRBD1,few,TGTGCCATCAGTGAGTCTGGACAGGCCTATCAGCCCCAGAATTTT,CAISESGQAYQPQNF
TRBJ1-5,TRBV6-6,TRBD1,-,TGTGCCAGCACTGAAGGAGGGGGCGCGAATCAGCCCCAGCATTTT,CASTEGGGANQPQHF
TRBJ2-7,TRBV15,-,many,TGTGCCACCAGCAGAGATCCGACAGCCTCCTACGAGCAGTACTTC,CATSRDPTASYEQYF
TRBJ2-7,TRBV29-1,-,many,TGCAGCGTTGAAAAAACGGCCGGCTACGAGCAGTACTTC,CSVEKTAGYEQYF
TRBJ2-7,TRBV6-5,-,many,TGTGCCAGCGGACCACCCGGGACCTTAGAAGAGCAGTACTTC,CASGPPGTLEEQYF
TRBJ2-7,TRBV5-1,-,-,TGCGCCAGCAGCTTGAAACGGGGGAAAGAGCAGTACTTC,CASSLKRGKEQYF
TRBJ2-5,TRBV10-3,-,many,TGTGCCATCAGTGAGGGGGGTAGGGAGACCCAGTACTTC,CAISEGGRETQYF
TRBJ2-7,TRBV10-1,-,many,TGCGCCAGCACCGCCGCTGGCAGGGTCTACGAGCAGTACTTC,CASTAAGRVYEQYF
TRBJ1-2,TRBV2,-,many,TGTGCCAGCTCCGACGGAGTCTATGGCTACACCTTC,CASSDGVYGYTF
TRBJ2-5,TRBV27,TRBD2,many,TGTGCCAGCTCCAGCGGGAGGGCCGGTGAGACCCAGTACTTC,CASSSGRAGETQYF